Given below is one T cell receptor beta chain in context. This sample was included in a study of blood T cell repertoires in COVID-19. Study as a whole: T cells, B-cell-depleted T cells, or PBMCs supplied cDNA or gDNA.

Profiling relied on immunoSEQ multiplex PCR, and the TCRdb table lists in-frame clones only, not all of them. The sample carries about 19,000 clones, 65% to 85% recorded once. Sequenced material: peripheral blood. The clonotype was recovered from a human donor in a cohort sampled during active COVID-19.

The CDR3 DNA sequence: TGTGCCAGTAGTTGGGCAGGGGCTTCCTACGAGCAGTACTTC. Translation gives CASSWAGASYEQYF. The V and J genes are TRBV19 and TRBJ2-7; D is perhaps TRBD1 (6 bases). V was clipped by 5 bases and J by 1 base, with 12 bases between them. The CDR3 contains 14 residues. Per the germline V gene, CDR1 is LNHDA and CDR2 is SQIVND (reference sequence). The full variable domain, rest sourced from reference TRBV19 and TRBJ2-7, is DGGITQSPKYLFRKEGQNVTLSCEQNLNHDAMYWYRQDPGQGLRLIYYSQIVNDFQKGDIAEGYSVSREKKESFPLTVTSAQKNPTAFYLCASSWAGASYEQYFGPGTRLTVT.